This TCR beta chain was captured in a study of CD8 T cells in ankylosing spondylitis. Study-level points and caveats: Past research had described some motif variants in reactive arthritis synovial fluid and blood. About 8 highly homologous variants made up a TCR beta motif that seemed to typify ankylosing spondylitis blood. Matched synovial fluid from ankylosing spondylitis patients was reported to be enriched for disease-linked clones.

The CDR3 length is 15 residues. CDR1 is MGHRA, CDR2 YSYEKL, per germline. V was trimmed by 0 bases and J by 4 bases, leaving 12 bases between them. This clonotype is a singleton in its sample. The target antigen is unknown. Libraries of TCR beta came from quantitative 5'-RACE with molecular barcodes. TCRdb re-derived calls from the 5' RACE reads in MiXCR, one entry per CDR3 protein. The repertoire consists of roughly 670,000 distinct CDR3 sequences, with about 20% occurring once and the leading ten covering under 20%. The sample was blood, either unsorted or a sorted T cell fraction (not recorded which). This sequence was found in a male donor with ankylosing spondylitis. The chain recombines TRBV4-1 with TRBJ2-5; perhaps D is TRBD1 or TRBD2 (6 bases each). The CDR3: CASSQDPRGAETQYF. CDR3 sequence (DNA): TGCGCCAGCAGCCAAGATCCGAGGGGGGCAGAGACCCAGTACTTC.